The 6 T cell receptor beta chains in this list originate from one sample, sequenced in a study of CD8 T cell repertoires and HIV-1 epitope variants. Their recognized antigens are unknown. TCRdb's copy holds only in-frame clones and misses some; the assay was immunoSEQ multiplex PCR. The table has around 5,100 clones, around two thirds seen once. The sample consisted of cultured CD8+ T cells derived from PBMCs. These receptors were obtained from a male donor with HIV.

This chain connects TRBV9 to TRBJ2-1; 8 bases are a match to TRBD1. The CDR3 runs to 13 residues. V dropped 3 bases and J dropped 6; count of bases not matched to a gene: 2. Looked up from germline, CDR1 is SGDLS and CDR2 is YYNGEE. In DNA, the CDR3 is TGTGCCAGCAGCGGGGACAGGACCAATGAGCAGTTCTTC. Translating it yields CASSGDRTNEQFF.

The chain has TRBV28 and TRBJ2-7; unclear D gene. Trimming took 5 bases from V and 5 from J, leaving 16 bases between them. This CDR3 spans 14 amino acids. Germline CDR1 reads MDHEN; CDR2 reads SYDVKM. The CDR3 protein is CASSADIVVNEQYF. The CDR3 DNA is TGTGCCAGCAGTGCCGATATAGTAGTAAACGAGCAGTACTTC.

The chain is built from TRBV5-6 and TRBJ2-7; tentatively, D is TRBD2 (6 bases). CDR1 SGHDT and CDR2 YYEEEE come from the germline V gene. Trimming cost V 3 bases and J 0 bases, with 13 bases left between them. The CDR3 is made up of 15 amino acids. CDR3 sequence (DNA): TGTGCCAGCAGCTGGCGAAGGGGAGGCTCCTACGAGCAGTACTTC. Amino acid sequence: CASSWRRGGSYEQYF.

CDR3 sequence reads: CATSRERNTGEETQYF. The DNA of the CDR3 is TGTGCCACCAGCAGAGAAAGAAACACAGGAGAAGAGACCCAGTACTTC. This chain links TRBV15 with TRBJ2-5, with a possible D match to TRBD1 (5 bases). In germline, CDR1 is LNHNV, CDR2 YYDKDF (reference sequence). CDR3 length: 16 residues. Trimming took 0 bases from V and 3 from J, leaving 14 bases between them.

Written as DNA, the CDR3 is TGCAGCGTCGAAACTGCGGAGGGGGGGGGTGAAGCTTTCTTT. It encodes CSVETAEGGGEAFF. The V gene is TRBV29-1, the J gene TRBJ1-1, with D perhaps matching TRBD1 (6 bases). This CDR3 region has 14 residues. Trimming removed 6 bases from V and 7 bases from J, with 21 bases in between. Germline V gives CDR1 SQVTM, CDR2 ANQGSEA.

The V gene is TRBV11-1, the J gene TRBJ2-1, with 8 bases lining up with TRBD2. V dropped 5 bases and J dropped 4; count of bases not matched to a gene: 10. The length of the CDR3 is 16 residues. Germline-derived CDR1 and CDR2 are SGHAT and FQDESV (reference sequence). CDR3 amino acids: CASSLRELAVYNEQFF. CDR3 in DNA: TGTGCCAGCAGCCTGCGCGAACTAGCGGTGTACAATGAGCAGTTCTTC.